Below are 10 T cell receptor beta chains sequenced from a single sample in a study of vaccination and CD4 T cells after COVID-19. These TCRs are of unknown antigen specificity. Sequenced with the Oncomine TCR Beta short-read assay was DNA taken from cultured CD4+ T cells. TCRdb fed the PCR reads into MiXCR, producing one record per CDR3 protein. The sample comprises fewer than 20,000 distinct CDR3 sequences, approximately 58% of which are singletons, and about 12% rests with the top ten. Treatment of the sample: roughly ten-day PBMC culture with coronavirus spike peptide pools or control peptides (ViraFEST assay). Sequencing input: CD4+ T cells from blood, cultured in vitro. The receptor set was obtained from a human donor who had recovered from COVID-19.

The chain is built from TRBV20-1 and TRBJ1-1; TRBD1 aligns across 8 bases. The germline V gene has CDR1 DFQATT and CDR2 SNEGSKA (reference sequence). The length of the CDR3 is 16 residues. The ends lost 1 base at V and 1 base at J; junction bases unmatched: 8. The CDR3 nucleotides are TGCAGTGCTAGAGTACGGCAGGGGGCCGGGAACACTGAAGCTTTCTTT. Residues: CSARVRQGAGNTEAFF.

The chain couples TRBV19 to TRBJ1-2; D unclear. Trimming cost V 11 bases and J 8 bases, with 24 bases left between them. Germline V CDR1 and CDR2: LNHDA, SQIVND (reference sequence). The CDR3 totals 14 residues. This CDR3 is CASRVPGNPRGYTF. In DNA, the CDR3 is TGTGCCTCGAGGGTCCCCGGAAACCCTCGAGGCTACACCTTC.

V is TRBV6-5 and J is TRBJ2-6; 10 bases are a match to TRBD2. The germline V gene has CDR1 MNHEY and CDR2 SVGAGI. The CDR3 extends over 20 amino acids. The J segment lost 0 bases and the V segment lost 4 bases, leaving 12 bases of the junction unmatched. CDR3 nucleotide sequence: TGTGCCAGCAGTTCCCGGGATAGCGGGGGGCTATACTCTGGGGCCAACGTCCTGACTTTC. Translating gives CASSSRDSGGLYSGANVLTF.

The chain recombines TRBV7-2 with TRBJ1-1; 7 positions agree with TRBD1. J was trimmed by 7 bases and V by 5 bases; bases with no gene match: 10. Germline values: CDR1 SGHTA, CDR2 FQGNSA. CDR3 length: 14 amino acids. The CDR3 loop reads CASSPYDRVVEAFF. The CDR3 coding sequence is TGTGCCAGCAGCCCATACGACAGGGTAGTTGAAGCTTTCTTT.

This clonotype was recorded a few times. The chain couples TRBV6-2 or TRBV6-3 to TRBJ1-1; 9 bases fit TRBD1. The CDR3 consists of 17 residues. V was pared by 4 bases and J by 0 bases, with 9 bases of the junction left unmatched. Germline CDR1 is MNHEY and CDR2 is SVGEGT. CDR3 nucleotide sequence: TGTGCCAGCAGTTGGGGACAGGGCCGGGTTTTGAACACTGAAGCTTTCTTT. Translating gives CASSWGQGRVLNTEAFF.

The chain recombines TRBV9 with TRBJ2-5, with 16 bases lining up with TRBD2. Germline CDR1 reads SGDLS; CDR2 reads YYNGEE. The CDR3 is 15 residues long. J was trimmed by 4 bases and V by 7 bases; bases with no gene match: 4. In DNA, the CDR3 is TGTGCCAGCGTCGGGACTAGCGGGGGGGCAGAGACCCAGTACTTC. This translates into CASVGTSGGAETQYF.

In its sample, this clonotype was seen a few times. The genes are TRBV5-1 and TRBJ1-6; TRBD1 matches 8 bases. From germline, CDR1 is SGHRS and CDR2 YFSETQ. V dropped 7 bases and J dropped 0; count of bases not matched to a gene: 9. This CDR3 spans 17 amino acids. The CDR3 region is CASRAGQGGSYNSPLHF. CDR3 nucleotides: TGCGCCAGCCGCGCCGGACAGGGAGGCTCCTATAATTCACCCCTCCACTTT.

The V and J genes are TRBV28 and TRBJ2-3; 9 bases align to TRBD2. V dropped 0 bases and J dropped 1; count of bases not matched to a gene: 5. The CDR3 runs to 17 residues. Germline CDR1 and CDR2: MDHEN and SYDVKM. CDR3 sequence (DNA): TGTGCCAGCAGTTTATGGCGGGAGGGCCGCGGCACAGATACGCAGTATTTT. This translates into CASSLWREGRGTDTQYF.

This chain joins TRBV27 and TRBJ2-1, with TRBD1 as a possible D gene (5 bases). V was shortened by 7 bases and J by 10 bases, with 17 bases between the two germline ends. Germline V gene sequence: CDR1 MNHEY, CDR2 SMNVEV (reference sequence). The CDR3 is made up of 13 amino acids. CDR3 amino acids: CASTKGWQGEQFF. In DNA form, the CDR3 reads TGTGCCAGCACCAAAGGGTGGCAGGGAGAGCAGTTCTTC.

The chain links TRBV20-1 to TRBJ1-1; possible D gene TRBD1, 6 bases. The CDR3 runs 14 residues. V lost 6 bases to trimming and J lost 4 bases, with 18 bases between them. CDR1 and CDR2 (germline): DFQATT, SNEGSKA (reference sequence). The CDR3 loop is CSAFTGTGSTEAFF. In DNA, the CDR3 is TGCAGTGCATTCACAGGGACGGGCAGCACTGAAGCTTTCTTT.